These 23 T cell receptor beta chains share one sample of origin, sequenced in a study of blood T cell repertoires in COVID-19. The method was immunoSEQ multiplex PCR; TCRdb's version includes in-frame clones alone and lacks a portion of them. This sample yields hundreds of thousands of clones, of which roughly 85% are seen a single time; 4.5% to 5.5% belongs to the top ten. Input material: peripheral blood. Receptors were obtained from a man between 50 and 59 years old with active or convalescent COVID-19.

V is TRBV5-1 and J is TRBJ2-7; D possibly corresponds to TRBD1 (6 bases). Per the germline V gene, CDR1 is SGHRS and CDR2 is YFSETQ. This CDR3 has 16 residues. The ends were cut back, 0 bases at V and 1 base at J, with 14 bases in the middle. CDR3: CASSLAIRGRSYEQYF. CDR3 bases: TGCGCCAGCAGCTTGGCCATCAGGGGAAGGTCCTACGAGCAGTACTTC.

V usage is TRBV10-3 and J usage is TRBJ2-3; 9 nucleotides agree with TRBD2. The V gene's germline CDR1 is ENHRY and CDR2 SYGVKD. The CDR3 runs to 15 residues. J lost 1 base, V lost 7 bases, and 6 bases had no gene match. CDR3 sequence: CAITRTSVGTDTQYF. CDR3 DNA: TGTGCCATCACCCGGACTAGCGTGGGCACAGATACGCAGTATTTT.

This clone was seen just once. The same CDR3 is also encoded by other DNA sequences in this sample. The chain links TRBV7-2 to TRBJ2-7; maybe TRBD2 (6 bases). Trimming shortened V by 4 bases and J by 4 bases, and 11 bases separated the two germline ends. The CDR3 covers 13 residues. Germline V gene lookup returns CDR1 SGHTA and CDR2 FQGNSA. CDR3 loop: CASSSRDSYEQYF. CDR3 nucleotide sequence: TGTGCCAGCAGCTCCCGGGACTCTTACGAGCAGTACTTC.

This chain links TRBV7-6 with TRBJ1-4; TRBD1 aligns across 7 bases. The CDR3 is 18 residues long. The V gene's germline CDR1 is SGHVS and CDR2 FNYEAQ. V shed 2 bases, J shed 4 bases, and the junction held 13 bases outside the gene matches. DNA of the CDR3: TGTGCCAGCAGCTTATTACCCTTGGGGGACAGCCGTAATGAAAAACTGTTTTTT. This gives the protein CASSLLPLGDSRNEKLFF.

The rearrangement links TRBV5-5 to TRBJ2-1; 9 positions match TRBD2. In germline, CDR1 is SGHKS, CDR2 YYEKEE (reference sequence). The trim removed 0 bases at V and 3 bases at J, leaving 7 bases unmatched. The CDR3 has 17 residues. The CDR3 is CASSLELLAGSYNEQFF. CDR3 coding DNA: TGTGCCAGCAGCTTGGAACTCCTAGCGGGGAGCTACAATGAGCAGTTCTTC. The variable domain in full, completed from reference TRBV5-5 and TRBJ2-1, reads DAGVTQSPTHLIKTRGQQVTLRCSPISGHKSVSWYQQVLGQGPQFIFQYYEKEERGRGNFPDRFSARQFPNYSSELNVNALLLGDSALYLCASSLELLAGSYNEQFFGPGTRLTVL.

This sequence joins TRBV10-1 and TRBJ2-1, with TRBD2 matching 7 bases. Trimming removed 0 bases from V and 4 bases from J; junction bases left unmatched: 6. CDR3 length: 16 residues. Per the germline V gene, CDR1 is WNHNN and CDR2 is SYGVQD (reference sequence). The CDR3 nucleotides are TGCGCCAGCAGTGAGTCGGTGCTAGCGGAATACAATGAGCAGTTCTTC. Translation: CASSESVLAEYNEQFF.

V is TRBV4-1 and J is TRBJ2-4; maybe TRBD2 (6 bases). Trimming took off 6 bases at V and 9 bases at J, with 15 bases between the two ends. CDR1 and CDR2 from the germline V gene are MGHRA and YSYEKL. The CDR3 spans 13 residues. In DNA form, the CDR3 reads TGCGCCAGCAGTCCCGACCCGCGGGGCATTCAGTACTTC. This codes for CASSPDPRGIQYF.

This clone was detected only a few times. J is TRBJ1-5 and V is TRBV30, with unresolved D. Germline V gene lookup returns CDR1 GTSNPN and CDR2 SVGIG (reference sequence). The CDR3 runs to 14 residues. Trimming took off 2 bases at V and 3 bases at J, with 11 bases between the two ends. The CDR3 reads CAWSSGGSNQPQHF. The CDR3 DNA is TGTGCCTGGAGTTCCGGAGGTTCCAATCAGCCCCAGCATTTT.

This clone appeared a single time. The rearrangement uses TRBV29-1 and TRBJ1-1, with D possibly being TRBD1 (5 bases). V shed 6 bases and J shed 0 bases, with 32 bases lying between them. The CDR3 length is 20 residues. From germline, CDR1 is SQVTM and CDR2 ANQGSEA. Written as DNA, the CDR3 is TGCAGCGTCGACGATATGAGGCCGGGACGGCGGGGCGGATTGAACACTGAAGCTTTCTTT. This gives the protein CSVDDMRPGRRGGLNTEAFF.

The gene calls are TRBV4-3 and TRBJ2-1, with 10 bases fitting TRBD2. Germline V gene sequence: CDR1 LGHNA, CDR2 YSLEER. The junction had 8 bases not matched to a gene; V was cut back by 0 bases and J by 9 bases. This CDR3 is built from 16 residues. Written as DNA, the CDR3 is TGCGCCAGCAGCCAAGAGGAGCTAGCGGGAGTAGCTGAGCAGTTCTTC. Amino acids: CASSQEELAGVAEQFF.

In this sample, this clone turned up once. The chain is built from TRBV19 and TRBJ2-2; maybe TRBD2 (5 bases). Deletions cut 2 bases from V and 2 bases from J, with 6 bases between. Germline CDR1 reads LNHDA; CDR2 reads SQIVND (reference sequence). The CDR3 is 14 amino acids. CDR3 sequence (DNA): TGTGCCAGTAGTATAAGACTAAACACCGGGGAGCTGTTTTTT. Its protein product is CASSIRLNTGELFF.

The chain joins TRBV28 to TRBJ1-5; a possible D gene is TRBD1 (6 bases). The CDR3 totals 16 residues. Germline loops: CDR1 MDHEN, CDR2 SYDVKM. Between the trimmed V and J ends, which lost 6 bases and 2 bases, there was a span of 17 bases. The DNA for the CDR3 is TGTGCCAGCAGGCTCAGGGGTGGGTCGGGCAATCAGCCCCAGCATTTT. As protein: CASRLRGGSGNQPQHF.

The chain carries TRBV7-2 and TRBJ2-1, with 10 bases matching TRBD2. Trimming took 3 bases from V and 6 from J; bases not matched to a gene: 11. This CDR3 contains 17 residues. Germline-derived CDR1 and CDR2 are SGHTA and FQGNSA. CDR3 bases: TGTGCCAGCAGCTTTTCTAGCGGGAGAGGAAGGGGCAATGAGCAGTTCTTC. Its translation is CASSFSSGRGRGNEQFF.

The V call is TRBV27, the J call TRBJ1-4; 7 nucleotides match TRBD1. The CDR3 extends over 15 amino acids. Losses at the gene ends were 6 bases for V and 5 bases for J; bases not matched to a gene: 9. From germline, CDR1 is MNHEY and CDR2 SMNVEV (reference sequence). CDR3 region: CASRATGNSNEKLFF. The CDR3 DNA follows: TGTGCCAGCAGGGCGACAGGGAACTCCAATGAAAAACTGTTTTTT. Variable domain in full (rest from reference TRBV27 and TRBJ1-4): EAQVTQNPRYLITVTGKKLTVTCSQNMNHEYMSWYRQDPGLGLRQIYYSMNVEVTDKGDVPEGYKVSRKEKRNFPLILESPSPNQTSLYFCASRATGNSNEKLFFGSGTQLSVL.

V and J are TRBV29-1 and TRBJ2-7; TRBD1 might be the D (5 bases). Germline CDR1 reads SQVTM; CDR2 reads ANQGSEA. The CDR3 length is 13 residues. V lost 5 bases and J 6 bases, leaving 17 bases between the germline ends. CDR3 in DNA: TGCAGCGTTTCGCAAAACAGGTGGGGCGAGCAGTACTTC. Residues: CSVSQNRWGEQYF.

The chain carries TRBV2 and TRBJ2-2; D gene uncertain. Germline lookup yields CDR1 SNHLY and CDR2 FYNNEI. This CDR3 is 13 amino acids long. V lost 7 bases and J lost 2, with 8 bases in between. The CDR3, as DNA: TGTGCCAGCAACCTACTCAACACCGGGGAGCTGTTTTTT. Protein: CASNLLNTGELFF. Using reference TRBV2 and TRBJ2-2 for the parts outside the CDR3, the full variable domain is EPEVTQTPSHQVTQMGQEVILRCVPISNHLYFYWYRQILGQKVEFLVSFYNNEISEKSEIFDDQFSVERPDGSNFTLKIRSTKLEDSAMYFCASNLLNTGELFFGEGSRLTVL.

The V call is TRBV19, the J call TRBJ1-5, with unresolved D. Trimming left V 2 bases short and J 9 bases short, with 14 bases between. The CDR3 length is 14 residues. The germline gives CDR1 LNHDA, CDR2 SQIVND (reference sequence). This chain's CDR3 is CASSISGGGGPQHF. In DNA, the CDR3 is TGTGCCAGTAGTATATCAGGCGGCGGAGGGCCCCAGCATTTT.

This clone was observed a handful of times. The chain employs TRBV30 and TRBJ1-6, with unresolved D. The germline CDR1 and CDR2 sequences are GTSNPN and SVGIG (reference sequence). V lost 7 bases to trimming and J lost 9 bases, with 16 bases between them. This CDR3 comprises 13 residues. The CDR3 coding sequence is TGTGCCTTAACTGGGGAGAGAGGTTCACCCCTCCACTTT. Its translation: CALTGERGSPLHF. Supplemented by reference TRBV30 and TRBJ1-6, the full variable domain reads SQTIHQWPATLVQPVGSPLSLECTVEGTSNPNLYWYRQAAGRGLQLLFYSVGIGQISSEVPQNLSASRPQDRQFILSSKKLLLSDSGFYLCALTGERGSPLHFGNGTRLTVT.

This rearrangement joins TRBV6-5 to TRBJ2-7; 10 nucleotides align to TRBD2. The V gene's germline CDR1 is MNHEY and CDR2 SVGAGI. The trim removed 6 bases at V and 6 bases at J, leaving 8 bases unmatched. The CDR3 has 14 residues. CDR3 in amino acids: CASRSSGRTGEQYF. The CDR3 nucleotides read TGTGCCAGCAGATCTAGCGGGAGAACTGGCGAGCAGTACTTC.

The J gene is TRBJ1-2, the V gene TRBV28, with 7 positions matching TRBD1. The V gene's germline CDR1 is MDHEN and CDR2 SYDVKM. The CDR3 covers 15 residues. Trimming cost V 6 bases and J 4 bases; bases outside gene matches: 11. CDR3: CASSRRGTASYGYTF. The CDR3 nucleotides are TGTGCCAGCAGCCGACGGGGGACAGCGTCCTATGGCTACACCTTC.

The chain recombines TRBV19 with TRBJ1-2; D call uncertain. Germline CDR1 reads LNHDA; CDR2 reads SQIVND (reference sequence). Trimming took off 0 bases at V and 8 bases at J, with 19 bases between the two ends. There are 16 residues in the CDR3. CDR3 loop: CASSIDAGSPPGGYTF. For the CDR3, the DNA is TGTGCCAGTAGTATAGATGCGGGATCCCCGCCGGGGGGCTACACCTTC.

V usage is TRBV12-5 and J usage is TRBJ2-7; 9 bases agree with TRBD1. CDR1 LGHNT and CDR2 FRNRAP come from the germline V gene. The V segment lost 1 base and the J segment 3 bases; nucleotides outside the gene matches: 4. CDR3 length: 15 amino acids. CDR3 residues: CASGLGQGGIYEQYF. For the CDR3, the DNA is TGTGCTAGTGGTTTGGGACAGGGGGGGATCTACGAGCAGTACTTC.

This clone appeared a few times. The chain employs TRBV29-1 and TRBJ2-1; 8 nucleotides agree with TRBD1. The CDR3 runs 14 residues. CDR1 SQVTM and CDR2 ANQGSEA come from the germline V gene. The V segment lost 7 bases and the J segment 2 bases; nucleotides outside the gene matches: 7. The CDR3 region is CSARGRGTYNEQFF. DNA for the CDR3: TGCAGCGCCAGGGGGCGAGGGACCTACAATGAGCAGTTCTTC.